A single TCR beta chain is shown here with its context. Its target is not known. These data originate in a study of T-cell memory formation after mild COVID-19. General study points: CM and EM subsets held most contracting CD4+ clones; EMRA held CD8+ ones.

With constant-segment primers, 5'RACE yielded cDNA libraries of TCR alpha and TCR beta that carried sample barcodes and UMIs. TCRdb reanalysed the 5' RACE reads using MiXCR and keeps one entry per CDR3 protein. The repertoire consists of about 250,000 distinct CDR3 sequences, with about a sixth occurring once and the leading ten covering about 23%. Sequencing was done on a sample of PBMCs or a T cell subset sorted from them (not recorded which). The sequence came from a man younger than 35 who had mild COVID-19 (a few samples of this study predate the infection). Cell type and time point are not known.

The DNA of the CDR3 is TGTGCCAGCAGCCACGGGGGTGGAGATACGCAGTATTTT. Encoded protein: CASSHGGGDTQYF. This chain joins TRBV7-3 and TRBJ2-3, with a tentative D call TRBD2 (6 bases). Germline assignment: CDR1 SGHTA and CDR2 FQGTGA. V was cut by 5 bases and J by 5 bases, with 11 bases left in between. The length of the CDR3 is 13 residues.